This T cell receptor (beta chain) was profiled in a study of blood T cell repertoires in COVID-19 (TCRdb year 2020). Regarding the research as a whole: Samples from collaborators originated in the United States, Italy and Spain and spanned both the acute and convalescent phases of COVID-19. The repertoires were released in a freely available public database intended as a resource for research on the immune response to SARS-CoV-2. Nearly every sample came with metadata listing a de-identified subject ID, COVID-19 status, age in years and sex. Subjects who had been exposed to COVID-19, were actively infected with it, or had recovered from it provided the deeply sampled blood TCRbeta repertoires that made up the dataset. HLA class I and class II types, where available, came from metadata supplied by the sample provider rather than from assay-based typing. The samples were drawn from two sources: the first 160 participants of the ongoing ImmuneRACE study, and 950 to 1,500 subjects contributed by 6 global collaborators. The material from the prospective study consisted of cDNA or gDNA derived from T cells, B-cell-depleted T cells, or PBMCs. The paper's findings and limits, for the study overall: How much clinical and demographic metadata was included differed by source and by participant, and the metadata was provided uncurated.

Details on this clone: Which antigen it targets is not known. Base qualities are missing; no much larger clone stands one base away.

TCRbeta CDR3 regions were amplified from genomic DNA by means of the immunoSEQ Assay, a bias-controlled multiplex PCR. The original pipeline was this. The number of nucleated cells in each sample was estimated from the amplification of reference gene primers within the assay. Sequence reads were collapsed and filtered to measure the absolute abundance of every unique TCRbeta CDR3 rearrangement. For each sample, productive Simpson clonality was calculated by taking the square root of Simpson's diversity index across productive rearrangements. TCRdb obtained this table from immuneACCESS and retained in-frame rearrangements with V and J assigned. These tables miss some clones; where compared with another copy, unresolved V genes account for less than half of the shortfall, and the remainder is unexplained. The V and J calls and clone size are taken from that table; D and trimming were inferred from the DNA. Recorded for this sample are hundreds of thousands of clones; under 90% of them occurred a single time. Over 8.5% of the sample is in the top ten clones.

Participants in the prospective study were aged roughly 18 to 95 years, lived in 20 to 25 United States geographic areas, and enrolled through a virtual design. In the prospective study, cohorts were assigned on the basis of participant-reported clinical history obtained from a screening survey and a study questionnaire. Recovered participants in ImmuneRACE Cohort 3 were defined by two consecutive negative NP/OP PCR tests, clearance by a healthcare professional, or resolution of symptoms. Each participant in the prospective study had whole blood, serum and a nasopharyngeal or oropharyngeal swab collected by mobile phlebotomists. Over a roughly 2-month period, participants in the prospective study had the option of providing additional blood draws and questionnaires. Blood samples from the prospective study were shipped frozen or at room temperature prior to DNA extraction. V and J are truncated by 10 bases and 7 bases respectively, leaving an intervening sequence of 21 bases. CDR1 and CDR2, per the germline V gene, are SNHLY and FYNNEI. Counted from cysteine to phenylalanine, this CDR3 has 14 amino acids. The read is trimmed to its CDR3 DNA, 42 bases read in frame from base 1.

Recombination connected TRBV2 to TRBJ2-3; the D gene is possibly TRBD1, with 6 bases matching. Material: PBMCs or T cells enriched from blood (not recorded which). This TCR was recovered from a woman aged 25 to 39 who had recovered from COVID-19. Read as DNA, the sequence is TGTGCCACCCCACTAGTTCCAGGGGCCTATACGCAGTATTTT. It translates to CATPLVPGAYTQYF.